Listed below are T cell receptor beta chains from one sample, sequenced in a study of spatial heterogeneity in lung cancer. TCRdb independently ran MiXCR on the 5' RACE reads; one entry per CDR3 protein. Of 25,000 to 30,000 distinct CDR3 sequences in the sample, roughly 13% were seen once. Source: PBMCs, taken at surgery. The origin of the receptors is a female donor with early-stage non-small cell lung cancer. Both conserved end residues are part of each CDR3. Fields, in order: J gene, clone size, D gene, V gene, CDR3 protein, CDR3 DNA. A D gene is named only where the DNA matches it firmly. Expanded clones are given a class, and other clones once, few, many or no size at all.

TRBJ1-5 | many | TRBD1 | TRBV29-1 | CSASTGDNQPQHF | TGCAGCGCTTCTACAGGGGACAATCAGCCCCAGCATTTT
TRBJ2-7 | NA | TRBD1 | TRBV5-4 | CASRSGTGPHEQYF | TGTGCCAGCAGGTCCGGGACAGGTCCCCACGAGCAGTACTTC
TRBJ2-1 | many | TRBD2 | TRBV9 | CASSVAGTSKGNEQFF | TGTGCCAGCAGCGTAGCCGGGACTAGTAAGGGGAATGAGCAGTTCTTC
TRBJ2-1 | NA | NA | TRBV7-9 | CASSLGAYNEQFF | TGTGCCAGCAGCTTAGGGGCCTACAATGAGCAGTTCTTC
TRBJ2-1 | many | NA | TRBV10-3 | CAISESVSSYNEQFF | TGTGCCATCAGTGAGTCAGTGAGCTCCTACAATGAGCAGTTCTTC
TRBJ1-3 | many | NA | TRBV11-2 | CASSGLKQGTGNTIYF | TGTGCCAGCAGCGGACTAAAACAGGGAACTGGAAACACCATATATTTT
TRBJ2-1 | many | NA | TRBV6-4 | CASSDSDNNEQFF | TGTGCCAGCAGTGACTCGGACAACAATGAGCAGTTCTTC
TRBJ2-5 | many | NA | TRBV18 | CASSPRGQETQYF | TGTGCCAGCTCACCACGGGGGCAAGAGACCCAGTACTTC
TRBJ1-1 | many | NA | TRBV5-1 | CASSLGGGMEAFF | TGCGCCAGCAGCTTAGGTGGGGGTATGGAAGCTTTCTTT
TRBJ1-5 | NA | NA | TRBV20-1 | CSAIPALGDQPQHF | TGCAGTGCTATCCCGGCCCTGGGGGATCAGCCCCAGCATTTT
TRBJ2-7 | NA | NA | TRBV19 | CASSISADSHEQYF | TGTGCCAGTAGTATAAGCGCGGATTCTCACGAGCAGTACTTC
TRBJ2-5 | many | TRBD2 | TRBV12-3/TRBV12-4 | CASRGGKKETQYF | TGTGCCAGCAGGGGGGGGAAAAAAGAGACCCAGTACTTC
TRBJ2-1 | many | NA | TRBV28 | CASRYSFGDNEQFF | TGTGCCAGCAGGTATTCTTTCGGGGACAATGAGCAGTTCTTC
TRBJ2-3 | many | NA | TRBV29-1 | CSELQGGGDTQYF | TGCAGCGAACTCCAAGGGGGGGGAGATACGCAGTATTTT
TRBJ1-6 | many | NA | TRBV6-1 | CASSEAAVSSPLHF | TGTGCCAGCAGTGAAGCGGCAGTCAGTTCACCCCTCCACTTT
TRBJ2-1 | many | TRBD2 | TRBV7-2 | CASSYSGGAYNEQFF | TGTGCCAGCAGCTATAGCGGGGGGGCCTACAATGAGCAGTTCTTC
TRBJ2-7 | NA | TRBD2 | TRBV29-1 | CSVEGASGSFAYEQYF | TGCAGCGTTGAGGGTGCTAGCGGGAGTTTCGCCTACGAGCAGTACTTC
TRBJ2-4 | many | NA | TRBV20-1 | CSANLDSLAKNIQYF | TGCAGTGCTAATCTGGACTCCTTAGCCAAAAACATTCAGTACTTC
TRBJ1-6 | many | TRBD1 | TRBV27 | CASSLSGQALNSPLHF | TGTGCCAGCAGTTTATCTGGACAGGCGCTAAATTCACCCCTCCACTTT
TRBJ1-1 | many | NA | TRBV3-1 | CASSQGAVPEAFF | TGTGCCAGCAGCCAAGGGGCAGTACCTGAAGCTTTCTTT
TRBJ1-6 | many | NA | TRBV20-1 | CSASRGDRSSPLHF | TGCAGTGCTAGTCGAGGGGATCGGAGTTCACCCCTCCACTTT
TRBJ2-3 | NA | NA | TRBV7-3 | CASSLMAGKADTQYF | TGTGCCAGCAGCTTAATGGCGGGTAAAGCGGATACGCAGTATTTT
TRBJ1-1 | many | NA | TRBV7-9 | CASSLQREGIEAFF | TGTGCCAGCAGCTTACAACGGGAGGGGATTGAAGCTTTCTTT
TRBJ2-5 | many | TRBD2 | TRBV27 | CASKGLGGRETQYF | TGTGCCAGCAAGGGACTAGGCGGTCGGGAGACCCAGTACTTC
TRBJ1-2 | many | TRBD1 | TRBV18 | CASSRGTALSVLSRYYGYTF | TGTGCCAGCTCACGTGGGACAGCCCTATCAGTCCTGTCCCGCTACTATGGCTACACCTTC
TRBJ2-1 | few | TRBD2 | TRBV9 | CASSVVPLAGGHNEQFF | TGTGCCAGCAGCGTAGTCCCCCTAGCGGGAGGGCACAATGAGCAGTTCTTC
TRBJ1-1 | few | TRBD1 | TRBV7-3 | CASSLEGQDGTRNTEAFF | TGTGCCAGCAGCTTAGAGGGACAGGACGGGACAAGGAACACTGAAGCTTTCTTT
TRBJ1-2 | many | TRBD1 | TRBV7-8 | CASSSGQGNNGYTF | TGTGCCAGCAGCTCCGGACAGGGAAATAATGGCTACACCTTC
TRBJ1-1 | many | NA | TRBV20-1 | CSARVRGTDTEAFF | TGCAGTGCTAGAGTCCGGGGAACAGACACTGAAGCTTTCTTT
TRBJ1-4 | NA | NA | TRBV20-1 | CSARDYGATNEKLFF | TGCAGTGCTAGAGATTACGGGGCAACTAATGAAAAACTGTTTTTT
TRBJ2-1 | many | TRBD2 | TRBV20-1 | CSASLTGTRNVEQFF | TGCAGTGCTAGTCTCACCGGGACTAGAAATGTTGAGCAGTTCTTC
TRBJ2-1 | NA | TRBD1 | TRBV7-9 | CASSLRGQGRNEQFF | TGTGCCAGCAGCTTACGGGGACAGGGGAGAAATGAGCAGTTCTTC
TRBJ1-5 | few | TRBD1 | TRBV7-9 | CASSPLRGLQPQHF | TGTGCCAGCAGCCCCCTTAGGGGGCTTCAGCCCCAGCATTTT
TRBJ2-2 | many | NA | TRBV4-3 | CASSLRADTGELFF | TGCGCCAGCAGCCTTCGGGCAGACACCGGGGAGCTGTTTTTT
TRBJ2-3 | many | TRBD2 | TRBV7-9 | CASRRGNTDTQYF | TGTGCCAGCAGGCGGGGGAACACAGATACGCAGTATTTT
TRBJ2-5 | NA | NA | TRBV27 | CASGVWETQYF | TGTGCCAGCGGGGTTTGGGAGACCCAGTACTTC
TRBJ2-7 | many | NA | TRBV3-1 | CASGSPLHSYEQYF | TGTGCCAGCGGGAGCCCATTACACTCCTACGAGCAGTACTTC
TRBJ2-6 | many | NA | TRBV24-1 | CATSDPGTTGANVLTF | TGTGCCACCAGTGATCCCGGGACAACTGGGGCCAACGTCCTGACTTTC
TRBJ2-3 | few | NA | TRBV24-1 | CATSDLEGGETDTQYF | TGTGCCACCAGTGACCTAGAGGGCGGGGAGACAGATACGCAGTATTTT
TRBJ2-5 | many | NA | TRBV5-1 | CASSLGQETQYF | TGCGCCAGCAGCTTGGGCCAAGAGACCCAGTACTTC
TRBJ1-2 | many | NA | TRBV11-3 | CASSHHREEYGYTF | TGTGCCAGCAGCCATCATAGGGAAGAGTATGGCTACACCTTC
TRBJ2-7 | few | NA | TRBV6-5 | CASSYGSSAQYEQYF | TGTGCCAGCAGTTACGGTTCTAGCGCACAATACGAGCAGTACTTC
TRBJ2-7 | many | TRBD1 | TRBV4-3 | CASSQEDLGQGKPYEQYF | TGCGCCAGCAGCCAAGAAGACCTAGGACAGGGAAAGCCCTACGAGCAGTACTTC
TRBJ1-2 | many | NA | TRBV4-1 | CASSRGVASDYGYTF | TGCGCCAGCAGCCGGGGCGTGGCGAGCGACTATGGCTACACCTTC
TRBJ2-3 | NA | NA | TRBV18 | CASRGIEDTQYF | TGTGCCAGCCGGGGAATCGAAGATACGCAGTATTTT
TRBJ2-1 | many | TRBD2 | TRBV12-3/TRBV12-4 | CASSSREGHEQFF | TGTGCCAGCAGTTCCCGGGAGGGCCATGAGCAGTTCTTC
TRBJ1-2 | many | NA | TRBV7-2 | CASSIGQTYGYTF | TGTGCCAGCAGCATCGGACAGACCTATGGCTACACCTTC
TRBJ2-1 | many | NA | TRBV24-1 | CATSVGQGKNEQFF | TGTGCCACCAGTGTCGGGCAGGGTAAGAATGAGCAGTTCTTC
TRBJ2-3 | many | TRBD2 | TRBV4-2 | CASSPGSASGGETDTQYF | TGTGCCAGCAGCCCGGGTTCAGCTAGCGGGGGGGAGACAGATACGCAGTATTTT